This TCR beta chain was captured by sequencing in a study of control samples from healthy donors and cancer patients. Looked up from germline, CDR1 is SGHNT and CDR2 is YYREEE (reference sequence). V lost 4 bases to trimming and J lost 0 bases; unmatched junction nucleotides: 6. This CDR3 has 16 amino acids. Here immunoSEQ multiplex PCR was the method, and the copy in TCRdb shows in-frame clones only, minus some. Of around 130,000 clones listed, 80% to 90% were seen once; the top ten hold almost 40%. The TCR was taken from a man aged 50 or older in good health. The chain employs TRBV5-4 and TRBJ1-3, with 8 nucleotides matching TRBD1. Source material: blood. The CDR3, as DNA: TGTGCCAGCAGCGCAACAGGGGGGAGCTCTGGAAACACCATATATTTT. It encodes CASSATGGSSGNTIYF. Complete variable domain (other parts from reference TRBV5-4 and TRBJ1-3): ETGVTQSPTHLIKTRGQQVTLRCSSQSGHNTVSWYQQALGQGPQFIFQYYREEENGRGNFPPRFSGLQFPNYSSELNVNALELDDSALYLCASSATGGSSGNTIYFGEGSWLTVV.